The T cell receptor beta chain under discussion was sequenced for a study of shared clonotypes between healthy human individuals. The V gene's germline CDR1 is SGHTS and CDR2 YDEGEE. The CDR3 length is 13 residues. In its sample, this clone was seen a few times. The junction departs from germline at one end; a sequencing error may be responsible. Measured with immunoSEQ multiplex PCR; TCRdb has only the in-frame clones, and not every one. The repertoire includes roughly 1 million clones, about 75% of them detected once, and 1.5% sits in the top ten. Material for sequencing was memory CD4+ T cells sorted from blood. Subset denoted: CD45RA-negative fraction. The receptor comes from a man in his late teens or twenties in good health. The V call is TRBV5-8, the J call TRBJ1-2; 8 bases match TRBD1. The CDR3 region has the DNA TGTGCCAGCAGCAACTTTCAGGGGGCTCCCCCCCTCTTC. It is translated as CASSNFQGAPPLF.